Sequencing of this TCR beta chain was carried out in a study of T cell responses to AZD1222 COVID-19 vaccine. As regards this clone: The antigen remains unidentified.

V was pared by 3 bases and J by 1 base, with 9 bases between. This CDR3 region has 14 residues. Germline V CDR1 and CDR2: SGHTA, FQGNSA. Profiling relied on immunoSEQ multiplex PCR, and the TCRdb table lists in-frame clones only, not all of them. The data contain approximately 190,000 clones, approximately 90% of them singletons. Overall study results and limits: Only five or six individuals given AZD1222 were seropositive at baseline.

The J gene is TRBJ1-1, the V gene TRBV7-2; D unresolved. The receptor comes from an adult in good health. The specimen comprised peripheral blood, sampled on day 0 of AZD1222 vaccination. The CDR3 here is CASSFGVGNTEAFF. CDR3 nucleotide sequence: TGTGCCAGCAGCTTTGGGGTGGGGAACACTGAAGCTTTCTTT.